Each of the 4 T cell receptor beta chains below was sequenced from the same sample in a study of blood T cells in healthy people across ages. Next came a second PCR, run for about 7 to 12 cycles, which used a sample-barcoded 5' primer along with a J-beta primer mix. TCRdb reanalysed the 5' RACE reads using MiXCR and keeps one entry per CDR3 protein. Of some 930,000 distinct CDR3 sequences in the sample, roughly 29% were seen once. The data also belong to a second study, concerning T cells of mothers and their children.

The sample consisted of blood. All receptors derive from a woman aged 40 to 55 in good health.

The genes are TRBV7-9 and TRBJ2-1, with D perhaps being TRBD1 or TRBD2 (6 bases each). This CDR3 has 17 amino acids. The V gene's germline CDR1 is SEHNR and CDR2 FQNEAQ (reference sequence). V gave up 5 bases and J gave up 9 bases, with 26 bases separating them. This chain's CDR3 is CASSPYRGALANGEQFF. CDR3 DNA: TGTGCCAGCAGCCCATATAGGGGGGCGCTTGCAAATGGTGAGCAGTTCTTC.

This clonotype showed up many times. V and J are TRBV7-2 and TRBJ2-3; 9 positions agree with TRBD2. The V gene's germline CDR1 is SGHTA and CDR2 FQGNSA. J was trimmed by 0 bases and V by 6 bases; bases with no gene match: 4. The CDR3 loop spans 15 amino acids. CDR3 residues: CASRFLAGSTDTQYF. DNA of the CDR3: TGTGCCAGCAGGTTTCTAGCGGGGAGCACAGATACGCAGTATTTT. The whole variable domain, remainder taken from reference TRBV7-2 and TRBJ2-3, is GAGVSQSPSNKVTEKGKDVELRCDPISGHTALYWYRQSLGQGLEFLIYFQGNSAPDKSGLPSDRFSAERTGGSVSTLTIQRTQQEDSAVYLCASRFLAGSTDTQYFGPGTRLTVL.

As regards this clonotype: One base away lies a much larger clone, so this may be a sequencing read error. The gene calls are TRBV29-1 and TRBJ2-7, with D unclear. The V end lost 7 bases, the J end lost 0 bases, and 10 bases lay between the germline ends. The CDR3 has 12 residues. From germline, CDR1 is SQVTM and CDR2 ANQGSEA. CDR3 residues: CSGATSSYEQYF. The CDR3 nucleotides read TGCAGCGGTGCAACGAGCTCCTACGAGCAGTACTTC.

Many counts were recorded for this clonotype. The chain carries TRBV4-2 and TRBJ1-2, with D tentatively TRBD1 (5 bases). CDR3 size: 13 residues. Between the trimmed V and J ends, which lost 3 bases and 2 bases, there was a span of 7 bases. Germline assignment: CDR1 LGHNA and CDR2 YNFKEQ. The CDR3 sequence is CASSQTENYGYTF. The CDR3 DNA reads TGTGCCAGCAGCCAGACAGAAAACTATGGCTACACCTTC.